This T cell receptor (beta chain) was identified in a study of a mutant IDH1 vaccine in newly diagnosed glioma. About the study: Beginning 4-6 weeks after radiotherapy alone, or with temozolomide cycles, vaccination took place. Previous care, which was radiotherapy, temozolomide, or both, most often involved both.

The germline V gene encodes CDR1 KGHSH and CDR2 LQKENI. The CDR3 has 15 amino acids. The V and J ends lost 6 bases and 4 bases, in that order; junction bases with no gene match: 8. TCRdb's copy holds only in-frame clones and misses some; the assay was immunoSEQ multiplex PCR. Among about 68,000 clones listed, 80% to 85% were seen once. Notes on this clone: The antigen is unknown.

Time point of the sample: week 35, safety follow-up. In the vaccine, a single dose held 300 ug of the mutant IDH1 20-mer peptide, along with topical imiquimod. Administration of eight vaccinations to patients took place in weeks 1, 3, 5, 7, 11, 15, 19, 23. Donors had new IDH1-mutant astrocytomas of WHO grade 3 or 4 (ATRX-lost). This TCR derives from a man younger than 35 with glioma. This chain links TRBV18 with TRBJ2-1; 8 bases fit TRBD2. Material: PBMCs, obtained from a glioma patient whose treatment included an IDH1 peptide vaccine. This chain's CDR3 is CASSSGTRNYNEQFF. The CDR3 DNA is TGTGCCAGCTCCTCCGGGACTAGAAATTACAATGAGCAGTTCTTC.